This T cell receptor beta chain was sequenced for a study of blood T cell repertoires in COVID-19. The overall study: COVID-19 samples, acute and convalescent, were from the United States, Italy and Spain.

CDR1 and CDR2 from the germline V gene are SGHTA and FQGNSA. CDR3 length: 13 amino acids. Germline trimming cut 8 bases from V and 7 bases from J; bases unmatched to any gene: 8. The data were produced by immunoSEQ multiplex PCR, yet TCRdb's version contains in-frame clones alone and is incomplete. The sample has about 400,000 clones; around 87% are singletons. The sequence derives from a human donor in a cohort sampled during active COVID-19. The V gene is TRBV7-2, the J gene TRBJ2-1, with TRBD2 matching over 7 bases. Sequencing was done on a sample of peripheral blood. This CDR3 is CASGREATNEQFF. In nucleotides, the CDR3 is TGTGCCAGCGGTCGGGAGGCTACTAATGAGCAGTTCTTC.